Below, 12 T cell receptor beta chains from the same sample are listed, as sequenced in a study of T cells in Graves' hyperthyroidism and ophthalmopathy. The source material, RNA transcripts, was used to amplify TCR beta CDR3 regions. HTBI primers drove first-round RT-PCR of the TCR CDR3. Via MiXCR, TCRdb re-called the multiplex PCR reads, giving one row per CDR3 protein. The table has hundreds of thousands of distinct CDR3 sequences, approximately 14% seen once. Material: blood. The receptors here all came from a woman aged 18-29 years with Graves' hyperthyroidism.

The chain is built from TRBV7-9 and TRBJ2-1; TRBD2 aligns across 10 bases. Unmatched junction bases numbered 6, after V lost 5 bases and J lost 5 bases. The V gene's germline CDR1 is SEHNR and CDR2 FQNEAQ (reference sequence). The CDR3 is 15 residues long. The CDR3 DNA is TGTGCCAGCAGCCAGACCGGGACTAGCGACAATGAGCAGTTCTTC. Its translation: CASSQTGTSDNEQFF.

This clonotype was counted at least ten times. CDR3 DNA sequence: TGTGCCAGCAATCACCCGCCTAGCGGCCAAGAGACCCAGTACTTC. This gives the protein CASNHPPSGQETQYF. This chain connects TRBV6-2 or TRBV6-3 to TRBJ2-5; 7 nucleotides line up with TRBD2. There are 15 residues in the CDR3. CDR1 is MNHEY and CDR2 is SVGEGT in the germline V gene. J lost 1 base, V lost 7 bases, and 9 bases had no gene match.

The J gene is TRBJ1-6, the V gene TRBV19; TRBD1 might be the D (6 bases). Germline values: CDR1 LNHDA, CDR2 SQIVND (reference sequence). Trimming shortened V by 3 bases and J by 0 bases, and 12 bases separated the two germline ends. This CDR3 contains 17 residues. The CDR3 here is CASSIYRESSYNSPLHF. The CDR3 region has the DNA TGTGCCAGTAGTATCTACAGGGAGAGCTCCTATAATTCACCCCTCCACTTT. Looking up the rest from reference TRBV19 and TRBJ1-6 gives the full variable domain: DGGITQSPKYLFRKEGQNVTLSCEQNLNHDAMYWYRQDPGQGLRLIYYSQIVNDFQKGDIAEGYSVSREKKESFPLTVTSAQKNPTAFYLCASSIYRESSYNSPLHFGNGTRLTVT.

This clonotype was seen ten or more times. This chain connects TRBV7-8 to TRBJ2-1, with 8 bases fitting TRBD1. Germline lookup yields CDR1 SGHVS and CDR2 FQNEAQ. Germline trimming cut 5 bases from V and 4 bases from J; bases unmatched to any gene: 4. The CDR3 runs 14 residues. This CDR3 is CASSMGQEYNEQFF. The DNA for the CDR3 is TGTGCCAGCAGCATGGGACAGGAGTACAATGAGCAGTTCTTC.

This clonotype was seen ten or more times. The chain combines TRBV20-1 with TRBJ2-3; D possibly uses TRBD1 or TRBD2 (5 bases each). V lost 4 bases and J lost 0, with 17 bases in between. The CDR3 extends over 16 amino acids. Germline V gene lookup returns CDR1 DFQATT and CDR2 SNEGSKA (reference sequence). The DNA for the CDR3 is TGCAGTGCTAACGGGGCGTTGCGCACTAGCACAGATACGCAGTATTTT. Translation gives CSANGALRTSTDTQYF.

In its sample, this clonotype was seen a few times. The chain carries TRBV6-1 and TRBJ2-3; 8 nucleotides align to TRBD2. V dropped 7 bases and J dropped 8; count of bases not matched to a gene: 17. CDR3 length: 16 residues. Germline CDR1 reads MNHNS; CDR2 reads SASEGT. This CDR3 reads CASTTPRAGAAGTQYF. CDR3 DNA: TGTGCCAGCACCACCCCCAGAGCGGGAGCGGCAGGTACGCAGTATTTT.

About this clonotype itself: It may be a read error: a sequence one base away is much more abundant. V usage is TRBV28 and J usage is TRBJ1-4; weak D call: TRBD1 (5 bases). This CDR3 spans 15 amino acids. CDR1 is MDHEN, CDR2 SYDVKM, per germline. CDR3 DNA: TGTGCCACCAGTGAAACAGGACTCTTTAGTGAAAAACTGTTTTTT. It is translated as CATSETGLFSEKLFF.

This clonotype was counted ten times or more. The chain joins TRBV7-8 to TRBJ2-7; D assignment may be TRBD1 or TRBD2 (6 bases each). The CDR3 has 15 amino acids. Germline values: CDR1 SGHVS, CDR2 FQNEAQ. V was clipped by 0 bases and J by 4 bases, with 13 bases between them. The CDR3 sequence: CASSLARGGPYEQYF. Here the CDR3 DNA reads TGTGCCAGCAGCTTAGCGCGTGGGGGGCCGTACGAGCAGTACTTC.

The genes are TRBV14 and TRBJ2-7; 7 bases match TRBD1. Trimming took 2 bases from V and 3 from J; bases not matched to a gene: 7. CDR3 length equals 15 residues. The V gene's germline CDR1 is SGHDN and CDR2 FVKESK. The CDR3 protein is CASSQLGTAYYEQYF. The CDR3 bases are TGTGCCAGCAGCCAATTAGGGACAGCGTACTACGAGCAGTACTTC.

The V gene is TRBV15, the J gene TRBJ2-7; D remains unclear. CDR1 is LNHNV and CDR2 is YYDKDF in the germline V gene (reference sequence). The V end was cut by 0 bases, the J end by 2 bases, with 14 bases between. CDR3 length equals 16 residues. The CDR3 DNA reads TGTGCCACCAGCAGAGACTTGCTCAACAGCCCCTACGAGCAGTACTTC. Translating gives CATSRDLLNSPYEQYF.

A note on this clonotype: The junction shows a germline mismatch at one end, possibly a read error. J is TRBJ2-7 and V is TRBV6-2 or TRBV6-3, with D perhaps TRBD1 or TRBD2 (5 bases each). The CDR3 is 13 residues long. CDR1 MNHEY and CDR2 SVGEGT come from the germline V gene. The CDR3 reads CASSYLGTYEEYF. CDR3 DNA sequence: TGTGCCAGCAGTTACCTGGGGACCTACGAGGAGTACTTC.

This clonotype was counted ten times or more. The chain joins TRBV3-1 to TRBJ2-5, with D perhaps matching TRBD1 (6 bases). V lost 3 bases, J lost 2 bases, and 10 bases lay in between. Germline V gene data show CDR1 as LGHDT and CDR2 as YNNKEL (reference sequence). CDR3 length: 14 amino acids. CDR3 DNA: TGTGCCAGCAGCCAGTGGGACACACAAGAGACCCAGTACTTC. It specifies CASSQWDTQETQYF.